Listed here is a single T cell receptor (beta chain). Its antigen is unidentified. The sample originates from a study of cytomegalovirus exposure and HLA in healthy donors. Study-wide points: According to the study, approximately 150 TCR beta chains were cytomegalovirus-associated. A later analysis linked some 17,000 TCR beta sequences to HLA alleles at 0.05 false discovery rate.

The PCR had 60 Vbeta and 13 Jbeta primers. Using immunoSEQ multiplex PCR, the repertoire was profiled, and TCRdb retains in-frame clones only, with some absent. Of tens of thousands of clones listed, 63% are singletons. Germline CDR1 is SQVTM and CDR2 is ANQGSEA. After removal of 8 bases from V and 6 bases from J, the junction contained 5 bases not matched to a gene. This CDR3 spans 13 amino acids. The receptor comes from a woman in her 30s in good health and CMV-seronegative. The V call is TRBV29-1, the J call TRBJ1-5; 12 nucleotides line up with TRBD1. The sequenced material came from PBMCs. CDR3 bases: TGCAGCACGGGACAGGGGGCAGGTCAGCCCCAGCATTTT. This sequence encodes CSTGQGAGQPQHF. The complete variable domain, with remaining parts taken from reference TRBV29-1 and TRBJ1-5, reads SAVISQKPSRDICQRGTSLTIQCQVDSQVTMMFWYRQQPGQSLTLIATANQGSEATYESGFVIDKFPISRPNLTFSTLTVSNMSPEDSSIYLCSTGQGAGQPQHFGDGTRLSIL.